These T cell receptor beta chains were read from a single sample in a study of control samples from healthy donors and cancer patients. Libraries were prepared by immunoSEQ multiplex PCR; TCRdb keeps only in-frame clonotypes and omits some of them. The sample has around 90,000 clones, around four fifths seen once. What was sequenced was blood. These receptors were taken from a man younger than 45 in good health. The CDR3 runs from the conserved cysteine through the conserved F or W. Fields, in order: D gene, V gene, clone size, J gene, CDR3 protein, CDR3 DNA. A D gene is named only where the DNA matches it firmly. The size of a clone is reported for some rows only, either as once, few or many, or as a class for expanded clones.

>.|TRBV7-9|.|TRBJ1-2
CASSLKSGIDYGYTF
TGTGCCAGCAGCTTAAAATCCGGAATCGACTATGGCTACACCTTC
>TRBD1|TRBV10-3|.|TRBJ1-2
CAIGDRFYGYTF
TGTGCCATCGGGGACAGGTTCTATGGCTACACCTTC
>TRBD1|TRBV5-5|.|TRBJ2-7
CASSYGQGYEQYF
TGTGCCAGCAGTTATGGACAGGGTTACGAGCAGTACTTC
>TRBD1|TRBV7-8|many|TRBJ1-1
CASSLASQGVPTEAFF
TGTGCCAGCAGCTTAGCTTCGCAGGGGGTGCCCACTGAAGCTTTCTTT
>.|TRBV19|few|TRBJ2-6
CASSIGGGGGANVLTF
TGTGCCAGTAGTATAGGGGGGGGCGGTGGGGCCAACGTCCTGACTTTC
>.|TRBV11-1|.|TRBJ2-5
CASSRDNQETQYF
TGTGCCAGCAGTCGGGACAATCAAGAGACCCAGTACTTC
>.|TRBV7-2|few|TRBJ1-3
CASSFLMAGNTIYF
TGTGCCAGCAGCTTCCTCATGGCTGGAAACACCATATATTTT
>.|TRBV6-6|.|TRBJ1-2
CASSPGREDGYTF
TGTGCCAGCAGCCCGGGACGGGAGGATGGCTACACCTTC
>.|TRBV5-4|.|TRBJ2-2
CASSPPGAGNTGELFF
TGTGCCAGCAGCCCACCCGGGGCAGGGAACACCGGGGAGCTGTTTTTT
>.|TRBV6-6|.|TRBJ1-6
CASQRSGQGYSPLHF
TGTGCCAGCCAAAGGTCGGGGCAGGGGTATTCACCCCTCCACTTT
>.|TRBV5-4|.|TRBJ2-1
CASSLWGNEQFF
TGTGCCAGCAGCCTCTGGGGAAATGAGCAGTTCTTC
>TRBD1|TRBV25-1|.|TRBJ2-3
CASSVRGNADTQYF
TGTGCCAGCAGTGTCAGGGGGAACGCAGATACGCAGTATTTT
>.|TRBV19|.|TRBJ1-2
CASSLGEVYGYTF
TGTGCCAGTAGCCTAGGGGAGGTCTATGGCTACACCTTC
>.|TRBV2|.|TRBJ1-4
CASSPQVVGEKLFF
TGTGCCAGCAGCCCACAGGTAGTCGGGGAAAAACTGTTTTTT
>TRBD1|TRBV2|.|TRBJ2-7
CASSGTGGNEQYF
TGTGCCAGCAGTGGGACAGGGGGAAACGAGCAGTACTTC
>.|TRBV5-1|.|TRBJ2-3
CASSLGGTSGTDTQYF
TGCGCCAGCAGCTTGGGCGGGACGTCAGGCACAGATACGCAGTATTTT
>.|TRBV6-1|.|TRBJ1-1
CASSEFGVGGGTEAFF
TGTGCCAGCAGTGAATTTGGGGTGGGAGGTGGTACTGAAGCTTTCTTT
>.|TRBV12-3/TRBV12-4|.|TRBJ1-6
CASSFGGSPLHF
TGTGCCAGCAGTTTCGGGGGTTCACCCCTCCACTTT
>TRBD1|TRBV6-1|.|TRBJ1-6
CASSEDGTGGNSPLHF
TGTGCCAGCAGTGAAGACGGGACAGGGGGTAATTCACCCCTCCACTTT
>TRBD1|TRBV24-1|.|TRBJ2-1
CATSDPTGSSYNEQFF
TGTGCCACCAGTGATCCGACAGGGAGCTCCTACAATGAGCAGTTCTTC
>TRBD2|TRBV5-8|.|TRBJ2-1
CASSFTGGSYNEQFF
TGTGCCAGCAGCTTTACGGGGGGCTCCTACAATGAGCAGTTCTTC
>TRBD2|TRBV7-9|.|TRBJ2-3
CASSLPGGADTQYF
TGTGCCAGCAGCTTACCGGGGGGGGCGGATACGCAGTATTTT
>.|TRBV7-3|.|TRBJ2-3
CASSSSGTDTQYF
TGTGCCAGCAGCTCCTCCGGGACAGATACGCAGTATTTT
>TRBD1|TRBV19|.|TRBJ1-1
CASSIDDRVGTEAFF
TGTGCCAGTAGTATAGACGACAGGGTGGGCACTGAAGCTTTCTTT
>TRBD1|TRBV6-5|.|TRBJ2-7
CASSYAPDRIYEQYF
TGTGCCAGCAGTTATGCCCCGGACAGGATCTACGAGCAGTACTTC
>TRBD1|TRBV30|.|TRBJ2-7
CAWGRTGISSYEQYF
TGTGCCTGGGGACGGACAGGGATAAGCTCCTACGAGCAGTACTTC
>.|TRBV3-1/TRBV3-2|.|TRBJ2-7
CASSLSSYEQYF
TGTGCCAGCAGCCTTAGCTCCTACGAGCAGTACTTC
>TRBD1|TRBV19|few|TRBJ1-2
CASSGRQGADGYTF
TGTGCCAGTAGTGGGAGACAGGGGGCGGACGGCTACACCTTC
>TRBD1|TRBV5-1|.|TRBJ2-1
CASSAGTGGNEQFF
TGCGCCAGCAGCGCCGGGACAGGGGGTAATGAGCAGTTCTTC
>TRBD1|TRBV7-9|.|TRBJ1-5
CASSPGTGNNQPQHF
TGTGCCAGCAGTCCCGGGACAGGGAACAATCAGCCCCAGCATTTT
>.|TRBV25-1|.|TRBJ1-5
CASSEWLGNQPQHF
TGTGCCAGCAGTGAATGGCTAGGCAATCAGCCCCAGCATTTT
>TRBD1|TRBV5-4|.|TRBJ2-2
CASSFYPGTGVPGELFF
TGTGCCAGCAGCTTCTACCCCGGGACAGGGGTTCCCGGGGAGCTGTTTTTT
>TRBD1|TRBV15|.|TRBJ1-1
CATSGEQGRGTEAFF
TGTGCCACCAGCGGCGAACAGGGGAGAGGGACTGAAGCTTTCTTT
>.|TRBV7-3|.|TRBJ1-2
CASSYGHPRGINYGYTF
TGTGCCAGCAGCTATGGACACCCACGCGGAATTAACTATGGCTACACCTTC
>.|TRBV5-1|.|TRBJ2-5
CASSPQGGAIGETQYF
TGCGCCAGCAGCCCCCAGGGGGGGGCGATTGGGGAGACCCAGTACTTC
>TRBD1|TRBV5-1|.|TRBJ1-4
CASSPGPGTGIEREKLFF
TGCGCCAGCAGCCCCGGTCCCGGGACAGGTATCGAGAGGGAAAAACTGTTTTTT
>.|TRBV6-1|.|TRBJ1-5
CASSEWQPNQPQHF
TGTGCCAGCAGTGAATGGCAGCCTAATCAGCCCCAGCATTTT
>TRBD1|TRBV5-1|.|TRBJ1-1
CASSSPEGQGGTEAFF
TGCGCCAGCAGCTCCCCGGAGGGACAGGGTGGGACTGAAGCTTTCTTT
>TRBD2|TRBV7-6|.|TRBJ2-1
CASSHGTSGGNEQFF
TGTGCCAGCAGCCATGGGACTAGCGGGGGGAATGAGCAGTTCTTC
>.|TRBV4-2|few|TRBJ1-3
CASSDGGRNTIYF
TGTGCCAGCAGCGATGGCGGTAGAAACACCATATATTTT
>.|TRBV18|.|TRBJ1-2
CASSLTDGSYGYTF
TGTGCCAGCTCACTAACGGACGGGTCCTATGGCTACACCTTC
>.|TRBV18|once|TRBJ2-2
CASSESWTGELFF
TGTGCCAGCTCAGAGTCGTGGACCGGGGAGCTGTTTTTT
>.|TRBV18|.|TRBJ2-1
CASSRQETPLEFF
TGTGCCAGCTCAAGACAGGAGACGCCGCTTGAGTTCTTC
>.|TRBV7-9|.|TRBJ1-1
CASSFKNTEAFF
TGTGCCAGCAGCTTCAAGAACACTGAAGCTTTCTTT